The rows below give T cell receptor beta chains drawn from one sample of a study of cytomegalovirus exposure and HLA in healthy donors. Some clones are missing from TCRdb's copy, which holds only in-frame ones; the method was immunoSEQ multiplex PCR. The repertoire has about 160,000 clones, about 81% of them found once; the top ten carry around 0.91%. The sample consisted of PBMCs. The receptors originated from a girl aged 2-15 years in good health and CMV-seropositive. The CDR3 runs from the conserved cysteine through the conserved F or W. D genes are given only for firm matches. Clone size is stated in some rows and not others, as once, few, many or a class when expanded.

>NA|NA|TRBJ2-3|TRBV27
TGTGCCAGCAGTTTCCTAGCGTCAGATACGCAGTATTTT
CASSFLASDTQYF
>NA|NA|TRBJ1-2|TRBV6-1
TGTGCCAGCAGTGAAGGGTCAGCCAGGGCCTATGGCTACACCTTC
CASSEGSARAYGYTF
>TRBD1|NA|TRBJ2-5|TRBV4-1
TGCGCCAGCAGCCCTCCGGGGACAGGGATTCCAGAGACCCAGTACTTC
CASSPPGTGIPETQYF
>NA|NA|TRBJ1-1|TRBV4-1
TGCGCCAGCAGCCCGAGTGGAGGAGGAACTGAAGCTTTCTTT
CASSPSGGGTEAFF
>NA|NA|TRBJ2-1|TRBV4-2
TGTGCCAGCAGCCAAGATCGAACTAGTCTACTCTTC
CASSQDRTSLLF
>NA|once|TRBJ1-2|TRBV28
TGTGCCAGCAGGACAGCTAACTATGGCTACACCTTC
CASRTANYGYTF
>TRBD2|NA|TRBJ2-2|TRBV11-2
TGTGCCAGCAGCCCGTGGACTAGCGGGAGGGCCGGAACCGGGGAGCTGTTTTTT
CASSPWTSGRAGTGELFF
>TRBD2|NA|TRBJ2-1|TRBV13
TGTGCCAGCAGCTCCGGGCTAGCGGGAGTCCCATATTACAATGAGCAGTTCTTC
CASSSGLAGVPYYNEQFF
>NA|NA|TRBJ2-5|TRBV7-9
TGTGCCAGCAGCACCGAGCCGCAAGAGACCCAGTACTTC
CASSTEPQETQYF
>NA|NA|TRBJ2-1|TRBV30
TGTGCCTGGAGTGTACGCAGGGAGCAGTTCTTC
CAWSVRREQFF
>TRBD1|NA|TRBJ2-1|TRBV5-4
TGTGCCAGCAGCACCGGACAGGGACCCCGCAATGAGCAGTTCTTC
CASSTGQGPRNEQFF
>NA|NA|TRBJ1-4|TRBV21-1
TGTGCCAGCAGCAAAGACCGCGGTGAAAAACTGTTTTTT
CASSKDRGEKLFF
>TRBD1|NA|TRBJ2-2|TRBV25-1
TGTGCCAGCGGACAGGGTAACACCGGGGAGCTGTTTTTT
CASGQGNTGELFF
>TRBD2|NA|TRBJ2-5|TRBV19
TGTGCCTCCTCGGGTAGCGGGAGGGCCACAGGGGAGACCCAGTACTTC
CASSGSGRATGETQYF
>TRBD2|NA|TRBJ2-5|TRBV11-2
TGTGCCAGCAGCCTGGGTTTCGGGACTAGCGGGACCCAGTACTTC
CASSLGFGTSGTQYF
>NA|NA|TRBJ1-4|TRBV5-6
TGTGCCAGCAGCTTGGGGACATCTCGGTCGGGTGAAAAACTGTTTTTT
CASSLGTSRSGEKLFF
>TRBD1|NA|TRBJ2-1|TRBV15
TGTGCCAGCCGCCCGGACAGGGGCGCAGGCAATGAGCAGTTCTTC
CASRPDRGAGNEQFF
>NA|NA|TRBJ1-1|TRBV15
TGTGCCACCAGCCAAGAGGCGGGGGACACTGAAGCTTTCTTT
CATSQEAGDTEAFF
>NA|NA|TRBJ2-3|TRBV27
TGTGCCAGCAGTTTATCAGGGACTTACACAGATACGCAGTATTTT
CASSLSGTYTDTQYF
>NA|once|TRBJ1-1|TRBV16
TGTGCCAGCAGCCCCAGGGGTAGTGCTGAAGCTTTCTTT
CASSPRGSAEAFF
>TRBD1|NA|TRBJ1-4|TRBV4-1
TGCGCCAGCAGCCTTACGGACAGGACCCTTAATGAAAAACTGTTTTTT
CASSLTDRTLNEKLFF
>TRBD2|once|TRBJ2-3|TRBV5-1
TGCGCCAGCAGCTTGGTTTCGGGGACTAGCGGGAGTAGGTCAGATACGCAGTATTTT
CASSLVSGTSGSRSDTQYF
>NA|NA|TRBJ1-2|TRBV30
TGTGCCTGGAGTGCTCTTTATGGCTACACCTTC
CAWSALYGYTF
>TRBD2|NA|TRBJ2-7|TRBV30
TGTGCCTGGAGTGCCCGGACTAGCGGGGACGAGCAGTACTTC
CAWSARTSGDEQYF
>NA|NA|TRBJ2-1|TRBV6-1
TGTGCCAGCAGTGAATTCCTTTACAATGAGCAGTTCTTC
CASSEFLYNEQFF
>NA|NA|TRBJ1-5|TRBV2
TGTGCCAGCTCCGGAGCCATTCAGCCCCAGCATTTT
CASSGAIQPQHF
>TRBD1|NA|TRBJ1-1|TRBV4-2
TGTGCCAGCAGTCCCGAAGGGGGGACAGTGAACACTGAAGCTTTCTTT
CASSPEGGTVNTEAFF
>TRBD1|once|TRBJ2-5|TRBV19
TGTGCCAGTAGCAACAGGGGGGAGACCCAGTACTTC
CASSNRGETQYF
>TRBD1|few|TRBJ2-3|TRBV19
TGTGCCAGTAGTATAGGGACAGGGCACACAGATACGCAGTATTTT
CASSIGTGHTDTQYF
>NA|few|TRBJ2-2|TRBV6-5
TGTGCCAGCAGTTCCGACCGGGGGGCGAGCACCGGGGAGCTGTTTTTT
CASSSDRGASTGELFF
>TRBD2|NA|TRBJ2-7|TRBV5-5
TGTGCCAGCAGCTTTAAGCGGGGGACCTACGAGCAGTACTTC
CASSFKRGTYEQYF
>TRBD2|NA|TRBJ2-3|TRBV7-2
TGTGCCAGCAGCGGATTCTGGGCGGGACTAGGCACAGATACGCAGTATTTT
CASSGFWAGLGTDTQYF
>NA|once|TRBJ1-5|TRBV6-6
TGTGCCAGCAGCACCTACCTTTATCAGCCCCAGCATTTT
CASSTYLYQPQHF
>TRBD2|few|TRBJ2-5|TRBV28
TGTGCCAGCAGTTCCGGACTAGCCCAAGAGACCCAGTACTTC
CASSSGLAQETQYF
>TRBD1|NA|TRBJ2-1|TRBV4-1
TGCGCCAGCAGCCCACCTCTGGGGACAGGATCCCATGAGCAGTTCTTC
CASSPPLGTGSHEQFF
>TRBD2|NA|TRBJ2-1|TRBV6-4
TGTGCCAGCAGTGACGGACTAGCGGGAGACAATGAGCAGTTCTTC
CASSDGLAGDNEQFF
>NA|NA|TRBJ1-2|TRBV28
TGTGCCACCCTCACCCCAGGGCCCACCATTTTCTATGGCTACACCTTC
CATLTPGPTIFYGYTF
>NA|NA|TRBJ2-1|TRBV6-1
TGTGCCAGCAGTGAAAATGTGCGGGGCCCCCACAATGAGCAGTTCTTC
CASSENVRGPHNEQFF
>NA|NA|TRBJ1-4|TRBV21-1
TGTGCCAGCAGCCCACCTCCCCGGACAGGGAATGAAAAACTGTTTTTT
CASSPPPRTGNEKLFF
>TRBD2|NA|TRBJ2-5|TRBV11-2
TGTGCCAGCAGCTTAGGGACTAGCGGGAGAGGAGAGACCCAGTACTTC
CASSLGTSGRGETQYF